These 3 T cell receptor beta chains were all obtained from the same sample, sequenced in a study of control samples from healthy donors and cancer patients. Some clones are missing from TCRdb's copy, which holds only in-frame ones; the method was immunoSEQ multiplex PCR. The sample has 350,000 to 450,000 clones; 90% are singletons. Material for sequencing was PBMCs. The receptors were sampled from a man in his forties or fifties with head and neck cancer.

The rearrangement joins TRBV27 to TRBJ1-1; D uncertain. This CDR3 has 15 residues. CDR1 and CDR2 (germline): MNHEY, SMNVEV (reference sequence). The V gene lost 0 bases and the J gene lost 2 bases, with 10 bases spanning the gap. CDR3 sequence: CASSLSGRSNTEAFF. CDR3 DNA sequence: TGTGCCAGCAGTTTATCAGGCAGATCAAACACTGAAGCTTTCTTT.

This chain joins TRBV6-5 and TRBJ2-7; TRBD1 matches 9 bases. J gave up 13 bases and V 7 bases, and 14 bases lay outside the gene matches. CDR1 is MNHEY, CDR2 SVGAGI, per germline. This CDR3 is 13 amino acids long. CDR3: CASMSANRDRAYF. The DNA of the CDR3 is TGTGCCAGCATGTCTGCGAACCGGGACAGGGCTTACTTC.

This clone came up once. CDR3 loop: CASRLSSRGGNEQFF. CDR3 nucleotide sequence: TGTGCCAGCAGACTTTCCTCCCGGGGGGGTAATGAGCAGTTCTTC. V usage is TRBV27 and J usage is TRBJ2-1; 8 bases match TRBD2. Germline trimming cut 6 bases from V and 7 bases from J; bases unmatched to any gene: 11. The CDR3 is 15 amino acids. From germline, CDR1 is MNHEY and CDR2 SMNVEV (reference sequence).